Below, 7 T cell receptor beta chains from the same sample are listed, as sequenced in a study of T cell responses to AZD1222 COVID-19 vaccine. The protocol was immunoSEQ multiplex PCR, while the TCRdb copy is restricted to in-frame clones and leaves out a portion. The top ten clones hold over 1.2% of a sample with 150,000 or so clones, roughly 90% of them seen once. Sequencing was performed on peripheral blood, taken 28 days after the second AZD1222 dose. The receptors here all came from an adult who received the AZD1222 COVID-19 vaccine.

The V and J genes are TRBV18 and TRBJ1-5; TRBD1 matches at 9 bases. Trimming cost V 3 bases and J 4 bases; bases outside gene matches: 4. The CDR3 has 15 residues. In germline, CDR1 is KGHSH, CDR2 LQKENI. The chain's CDR3 is CASSPGTGRNQPQHF. The DNA for the CDR3 is TGTGCCAGCTCACCGGGGACAGGGAGAAATCAGCCCCAGCATTTT.

The rearrangement uses TRBV29-1 and TRBJ1-1; D gene ambiguous. Trimming pared 5 bases from V and 6 bases from J, leaving 16 bases between. This CDR3 has 13 amino acids. Germline V CDR1 and CDR2: SQVTM, ANQGSEA. CDR3 in amino acids: CSVTDVDFPEAFF. The CDR3 DNA reads as TGCAGCGTTACTGATGTGGATTTCCCTGAAGCTTTCTTT.

The chain has TRBV2 and TRBJ2-3; 14 bases fit TRBD2. This CDR3 has 15 residues. J gave up 6 bases and V 6 bases, and 5 bases lay outside the gene matches. Germline loops: CDR1 SNHLY, CDR2 FYNNEI. CDR3 amino acids: CASSEGLAGVDTQYF. The CDR3 nucleotides read TGTGCCAGCAGCGAGGGACTAGCGGGAGTGGATACGCAGTATTTT.

This chain links TRBV6-1 with TRBJ2-3, with TRBD2 matching 8 bases. CDR3 length: 16 residues. Germline-derived CDR1 and CDR2 are MNHNS and SASEGT. With V trimmed by 2 bases and J by 3 bases, 7 bases remained unmatched. Here the CDR3 reads CASSEIPGGATDTQYF. In DNA, the CDR3 is TGTGCCAGCAGTGAAATTCCCGGGGGGGCTACAGATACGCAGTATTTT.

This rearrangement joins TRBV10-1 to TRBJ1-1, with D possibly being TRBD1 (5 bases). V was trimmed by 6 bases and J by 8 bases, leaving 13 bases between them. CDR3 length equals 12 residues. CDR1 and CDR2 (germline): WNHNN, SYGVQD (reference sequence). CDR3 sequence: CASSAGGGEAFF. CDR3 nucleotides: TGCGCCAGCAGCGCGGGGGGAGGAGAAGCTTTCTTT.

V and J are TRBV28 and TRBJ1-2; D unresolved. CDR3 length: 15 amino acids. The V gene lost 2 bases and the J gene lost 4 bases, with 14 bases spanning the gap. The V gene's germline CDR1 is MDHEN and CDR2 SYDVKM. The CDR3 nucleotides are TGTGCCAGCAGTTTAGGATTCGCCAGATCCTATGGCTACACCTTC. Its translation is CASSLGFARSYGYTF.

The rearrangement links TRBV10-1 to TRBJ1-1; D is uncertain. This CDR3 has 12 amino acids. V was trimmed by 3 bases and J by 8 bases, leaving 10 bases between them. Germline lookup yields CDR1 WNHNN and CDR2 SYGVQD (reference sequence). CDR3 sequence (DNA): TGCGCCAGCAGTGATTGGGGAGTCGAAGCTTTCTTT. Translation: CASSDWGVEAFF.